This passage covers 8 T cell receptor beta chains from one sample sequenced in a study of blood T cells in healthy people across ages. Next came a second PCR, run for about 6 to 12 cycles, which used a sample-barcoded 5' primer along with a J-beta primer mix. TCRdb re-analysed the 5' RACE reads in MiXCR, keeping a single row per CDR3 protein. The profile covers around 1.5 million distinct CDR3 sequences, with about 31% appearing a single time and about 11% taken by the ten largest. Source material: blood. These receptors all stem from a woman in her twenties or thirties in good health.

The rearrangement joins TRBV21-1 to TRBJ2-7. TRBV21-1 has pseudogene status. This CDR3 region has 11 residues. CDR3 protein: CASRVLTEQYF. The DNA for the CDR3 is TGTGCCAGCAGGGTGCTAACCGAGCAGTACTTC.

V is TRBV20-1 and J is TRBJ2-3, with D possibly matching TRBD2 (6 bases). The CDR3 covers 12 residues. V lost 3 bases to trimming and J lost 8 bases, with 12 bases between them. Germline V gene sequence: CDR1 DFQATT, CDR2 SNEGSKA (reference sequence). The CDR3: CSASQLRGTQYF. DNA for the CDR3: TGCAGTGCTAGTCAGTTGCGGGGTACGCAGTATTTT.

This clonotype has a handful of counts. This chain joins TRBV7-9 and TRBJ2-1, with TRBD2 matching 12 bases. J lost 8 bases, V lost 5 bases, and 16 bases had no gene match. The V gene's germline CDR1 is SEHNR and CDR2 FQNEAQ (reference sequence). The CDR3 runs 18 residues. DNA of the CDR3: TGTGCCAGCAGCCCCCTTAAGACTAGCGGGGGAAATCCCTATGAGCAGTTCTTC. This codes for CASSPLKTSGGNPYEQFF. The full variable domain, its missing parts supplied by reference TRBV7-9 and TRBJ2-1, is DTGVSQNPRHKITKRGQNVTFRCDPISEHNRLYWYRQTLGQGPEFLTYFQNEAQLEKSRLLSDRFSAERPKGSFSTLEIQRTEQGDSAMYLCASSPLKTSGGNPYEQFFGPGTRLTVL.

The genes are TRBV4-2 and TRBJ2-3, with 8 bases fitting TRBD2. Germline V gene lookup returns CDR1 LGHNA and CDR2 YNFKEQ. The V segment lost 5 bases and the J segment 5 bases; nucleotides outside the gene matches: 15. CDR3 length: 17 residues. CDR3 nucleotide sequence: TGTGCCAGCAGCAACCCCAGAGCGGGAGCAGGCATAGATACGCAGTATTTT. This codes for CASSNPRAGAGIDTQYF.

As to this clonotype: Mismatch with germline at one junction end may stem from a read error. V gene TRBV6-5 combines with J gene TRBJ2-1, with a possible D match to TRBD2 (5 bases). The CDR3 is made up of 12 amino acids. CDR1 is MNHEY, CDR2 SVGAGI, per germline. The CDR3 DNA sequence: TGTGCCGGCAGAAGCGGCTACAATGAGCAGTTCTTC. Translating it yields CAGRSGYNEQFF.

V gene TRBV20-1 combines with J gene TRBJ2-3; 9 bases are a match to TRBD1. This CDR3 spans 13 amino acids. The V and J ends lost 6 bases and 3 bases, in that order; junction bases with no gene match: 4. Germline V gene sequence: CDR1 DFQATT, CDR2 SNEGSKA (reference sequence). The CDR3 DNA follows: TGCAGTGCCGGACAGGGGAAAACAGATACGCAGTATTTT. Amino acids: CSAGQGKTDTQYF.

V gene TRBV7-2 combines with J gene TRBJ2-7; no reliable D call. V was clipped by 0 bases and J by 1 base, with 10 bases between them. The CDR3 runs to 15 residues. Germline CDR1 and CDR2: SGHTA and FQGNSA. Here the CDR3 reads CASSLAPSGSYEQYF. In DNA, the CDR3 is TGTGCCAGCAGCTTAGCGCCTTCAGGTTCCTACGAGCAGTACTTC.

On this clonotype itself: A clone one base away is much larger, so this may be a read error. The genes are TRBV6-6 and TRBJ2-7; the D call may be TRBD1 or TRBD2 (5 bases each). V lost 7 bases and J 6 bases, leaving 19 bases between the germline ends. This CDR3 has 14 residues. Germline values: CDR1 MNHNY, CDR2 SVGAGI (reference sequence). In DNA form, the CDR3 reads TGTGCCAGCATTAGCGCGCTAGGGGCCCGCGAGCAGTACTTC. This translates into CASISALGAREQYF.